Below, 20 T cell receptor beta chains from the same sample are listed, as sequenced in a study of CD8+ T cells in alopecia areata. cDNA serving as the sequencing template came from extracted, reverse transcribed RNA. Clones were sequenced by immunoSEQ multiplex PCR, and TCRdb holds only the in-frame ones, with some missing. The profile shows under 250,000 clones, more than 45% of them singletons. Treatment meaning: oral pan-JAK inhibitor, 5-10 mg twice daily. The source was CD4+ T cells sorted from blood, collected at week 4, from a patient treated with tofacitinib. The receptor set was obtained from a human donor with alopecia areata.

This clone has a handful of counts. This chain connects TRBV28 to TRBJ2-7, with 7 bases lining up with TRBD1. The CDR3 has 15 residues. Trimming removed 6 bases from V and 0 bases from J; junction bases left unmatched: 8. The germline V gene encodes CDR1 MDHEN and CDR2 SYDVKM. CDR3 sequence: CASRFVRDSSYEQYF. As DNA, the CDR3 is TGTGCCAGCAGATTTGTACGGGACAGCTCCTACGAGCAGTACTTC.

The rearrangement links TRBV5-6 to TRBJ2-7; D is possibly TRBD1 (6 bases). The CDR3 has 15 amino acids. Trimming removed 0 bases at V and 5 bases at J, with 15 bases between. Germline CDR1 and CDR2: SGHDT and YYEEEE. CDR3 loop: CASSLGPRAGDEQYF. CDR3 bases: TGTGCCAGCAGCTTGGGACCCAGGGCAGGGGACGAGCAGTACTTC.

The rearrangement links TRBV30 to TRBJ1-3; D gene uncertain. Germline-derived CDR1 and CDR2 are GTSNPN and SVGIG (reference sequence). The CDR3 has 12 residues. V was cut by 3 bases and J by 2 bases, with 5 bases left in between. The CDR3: CAWRQAGNTIYF. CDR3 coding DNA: TGTGCCTGGAGGCAAGCTGGAAACACCATATATTTT.

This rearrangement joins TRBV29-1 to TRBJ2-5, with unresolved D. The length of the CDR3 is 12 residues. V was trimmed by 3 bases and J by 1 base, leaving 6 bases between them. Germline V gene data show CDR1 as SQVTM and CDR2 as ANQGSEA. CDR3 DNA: TGCAGCGTTGAGATAGCCCAAGAGACCCAGTACTTC. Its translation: CSVEIAQETQYF. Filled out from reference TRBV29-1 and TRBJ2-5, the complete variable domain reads SAVISQKPSRDICQRGTSLTIQCQVDSQVTMMFWYRQQPGQSLTLIATANQGSEATYESGFVIDKFPISRPNLTFSTLTVSNMSPEDSSIYLCSVEIAQETQYFGPGTRLLVL.

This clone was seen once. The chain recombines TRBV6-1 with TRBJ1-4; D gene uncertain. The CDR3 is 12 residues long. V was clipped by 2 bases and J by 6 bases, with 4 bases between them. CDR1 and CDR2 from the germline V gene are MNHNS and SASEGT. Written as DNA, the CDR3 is TGTGCCAGCAGTGAACTGTATGAAAAACTGTTTTTT. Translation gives CASSELYEKLFF.

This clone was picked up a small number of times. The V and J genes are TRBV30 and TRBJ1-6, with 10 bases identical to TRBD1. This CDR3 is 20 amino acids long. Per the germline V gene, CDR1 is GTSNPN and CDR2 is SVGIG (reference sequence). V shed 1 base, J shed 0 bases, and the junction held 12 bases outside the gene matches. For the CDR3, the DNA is TGTGCCTGGAGTGGATACGCGGGACAGGGGATGAGCTCCTATAATTCACCCCTCCACTTT. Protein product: CAWSGYAGQGMSSYNSPLHF.

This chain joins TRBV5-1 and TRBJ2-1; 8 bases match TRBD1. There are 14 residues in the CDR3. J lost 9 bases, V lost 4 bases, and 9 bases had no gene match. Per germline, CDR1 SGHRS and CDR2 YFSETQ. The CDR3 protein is CASSPTMTGVEQFF. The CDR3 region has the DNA TGCGCCAGCAGCCCGACAATGACAGGGGTTGAGCAGTTCTTC.

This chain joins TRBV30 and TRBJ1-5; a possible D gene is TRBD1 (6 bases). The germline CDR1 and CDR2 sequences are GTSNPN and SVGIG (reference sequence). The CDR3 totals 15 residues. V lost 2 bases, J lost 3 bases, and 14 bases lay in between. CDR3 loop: CAWSPRGLNNQPQHF. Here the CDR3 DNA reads TGTGCCTGGAGTCCCAGGGGTTTAAACAATCAGCCCCAGCATTTT.

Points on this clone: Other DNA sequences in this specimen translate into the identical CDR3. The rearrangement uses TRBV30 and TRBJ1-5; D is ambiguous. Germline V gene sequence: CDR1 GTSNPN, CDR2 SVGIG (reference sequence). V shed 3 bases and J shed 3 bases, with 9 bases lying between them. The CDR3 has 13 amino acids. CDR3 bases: TGTGCCTGGAGCGGCGGGATCAATCAGCCCCAGCATTTT. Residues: CAWSGGINQPQHF.

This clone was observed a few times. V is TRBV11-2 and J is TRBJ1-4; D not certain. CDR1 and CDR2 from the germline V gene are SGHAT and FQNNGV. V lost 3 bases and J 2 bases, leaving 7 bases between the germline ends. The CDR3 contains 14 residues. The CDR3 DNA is TGTGCCAGCAGCTTTAGGGCGACTAATGAAAAACTGTTTTTT. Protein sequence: CASSFRATNEKLFF.

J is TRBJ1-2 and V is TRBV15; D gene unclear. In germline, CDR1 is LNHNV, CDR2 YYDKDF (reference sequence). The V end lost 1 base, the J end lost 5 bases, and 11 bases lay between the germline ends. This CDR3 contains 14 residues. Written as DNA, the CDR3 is TGTGCCACCAGCAGAGGAGAGAAAGAGTATGGCTACACCTTC. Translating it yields CATSRGEKEYGYTF.

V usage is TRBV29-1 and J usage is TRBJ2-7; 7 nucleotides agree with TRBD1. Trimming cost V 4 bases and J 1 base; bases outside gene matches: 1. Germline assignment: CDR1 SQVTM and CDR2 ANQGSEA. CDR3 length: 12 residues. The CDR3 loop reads CSVATGSYEQYF. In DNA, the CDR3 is TGCAGCGTTGCGACAGGGTCCTACGAGCAGTACTTC.

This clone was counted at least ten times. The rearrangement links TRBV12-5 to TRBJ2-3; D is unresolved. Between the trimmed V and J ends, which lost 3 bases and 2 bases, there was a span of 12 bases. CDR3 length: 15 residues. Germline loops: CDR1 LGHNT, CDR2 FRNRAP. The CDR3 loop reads CASGLALSFTDTQYF. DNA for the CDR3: TGTGCTAGTGGTTTAGCGCTTTCCTTCACAGATACGCAGTATTTT.

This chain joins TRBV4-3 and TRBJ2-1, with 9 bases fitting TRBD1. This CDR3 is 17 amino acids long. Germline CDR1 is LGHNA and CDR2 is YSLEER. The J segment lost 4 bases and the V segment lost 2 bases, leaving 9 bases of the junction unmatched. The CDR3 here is CASSQYIGQGPYNEQFF. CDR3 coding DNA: TGCGCCAGCAGCCAATACATTGGACAGGGGCCTTACAATGAGCAGTTCTTC.

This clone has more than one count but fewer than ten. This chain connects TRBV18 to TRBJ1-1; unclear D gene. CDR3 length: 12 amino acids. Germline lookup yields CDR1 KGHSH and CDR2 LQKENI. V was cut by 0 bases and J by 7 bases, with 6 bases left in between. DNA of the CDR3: TGTGCCAGCTCACCACCTTACAGTGAAGCTTTCTTT. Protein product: CASSPPYSEAFF.

The CDR3 here is CAWSTGSTEAFF. The DNA of the CDR3 is TGTGCCTGGAGTACAGGCTCCACTGAAGCTTTCTTT. The V gene is TRBV30, the J gene TRBJ1-1; the D gene is possibly TRBD1 (5 bases). Trimming left V 2 bases short and J 4 bases short, with 8 bases between. The CDR3 has 12 residues. Looked up from germline, CDR1 is GTSNPN and CDR2 is SVGIG (reference sequence).

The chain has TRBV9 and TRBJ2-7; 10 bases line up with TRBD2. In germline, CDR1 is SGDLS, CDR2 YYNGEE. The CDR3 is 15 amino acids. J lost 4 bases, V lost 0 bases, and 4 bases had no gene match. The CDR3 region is CASSVGLAGAYEQYF. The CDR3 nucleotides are TGTGCCAGCAGCGTAGGGCTAGCGGGGGCGTACGAGCAGTACTTC.

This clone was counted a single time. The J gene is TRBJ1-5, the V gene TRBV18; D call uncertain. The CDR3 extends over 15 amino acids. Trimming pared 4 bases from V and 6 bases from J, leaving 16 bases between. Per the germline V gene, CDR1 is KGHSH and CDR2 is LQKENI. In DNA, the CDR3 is TGTGCCAGCTCACTACTAGGGAGGGAAGGTCAGCCCCAGCATTTT. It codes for CASSLLGREGQPQHF.

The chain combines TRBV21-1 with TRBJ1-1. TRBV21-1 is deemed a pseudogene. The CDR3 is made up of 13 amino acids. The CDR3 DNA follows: TGTGCCAGCAGCAAAGAGGTGAACACTGAAGCTTTCTTT. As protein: CASSKEVNTEAFF.

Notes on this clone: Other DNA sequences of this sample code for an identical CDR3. Here the CDR3 DNA reads TGTGCCAGCAGCTTACAGGGACGGAGCTCTGGGGCCAACGTCCTGACTTTC. It is translated as CASSLQGRSSGANVLTF. The chain couples TRBV7-2 to TRBJ2-6, with D possibly being TRBD1 or TRBD2 (5 bases each). Germline V gene sequence: CDR1 SGHTA, CDR2 FQGNSA. V was cut by 2 bases and J by 0 bases, with 11 bases left in between. This CDR3 region has 17 residues.